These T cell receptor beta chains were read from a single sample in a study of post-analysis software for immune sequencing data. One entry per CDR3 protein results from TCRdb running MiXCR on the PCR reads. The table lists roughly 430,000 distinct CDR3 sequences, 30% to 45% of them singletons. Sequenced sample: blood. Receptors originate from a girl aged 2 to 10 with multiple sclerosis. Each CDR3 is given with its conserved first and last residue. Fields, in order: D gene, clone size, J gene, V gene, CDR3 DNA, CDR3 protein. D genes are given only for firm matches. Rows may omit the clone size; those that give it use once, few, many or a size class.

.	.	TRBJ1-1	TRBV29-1	TGCAGCGTTGGCATAATGAACACTGAAGCTTTCTTT	CSVGIMNTEAFF
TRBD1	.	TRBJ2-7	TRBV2	TGTGCCAGCAGAGATGGGACAGGGTTTCTTTTCTACGAGCAGTACTTC	CASRDGTGFLFYEQYF
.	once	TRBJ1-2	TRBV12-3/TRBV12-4	TGTGCCAGCAGTCTCCAGCGGATCTATGGCTACACCTTC	CASSLQRIYGYTF
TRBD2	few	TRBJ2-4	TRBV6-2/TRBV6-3	TGTGCCAGCAGTCCCCTGGGACTAGCGGGAGCGGAAAACATTCAGTACTTC	CASSPLGLAGAENIQYF
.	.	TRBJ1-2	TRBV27	TGTGCCAGCAGTTTACAGGGAATAGGGTATGGCTACACCTTC	CASSLQGIGYGYTF
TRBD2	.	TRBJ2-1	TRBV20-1	TGCAGTGCTAGAGGGGGGGGACTAGCGGCCTACAATGAGCAGTTCTTC	CSARGGGLAAYNEQFF
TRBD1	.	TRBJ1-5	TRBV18	TGTGCCAGCTCCCCGAGACAGGGGTACAATCAGCCCCAGCATTTT	CASSPRQGYNQPQHF
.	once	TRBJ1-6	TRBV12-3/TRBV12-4	TGTGCCAGCGGCCGAATGGGTTCATTGAGTTCACCCCTCCACTTT	CASGRMGSLSSPLHF
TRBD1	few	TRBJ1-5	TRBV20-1	TGCAGTGCTAGTCGGATCAATCTTCCGGGACAGGGGGATCAGCCCCAGCATTTT	CSASRINLPGQGDQPQHF
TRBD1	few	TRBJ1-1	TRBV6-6	TGTGCCAGCAGCAAAGACAGGGTGAACACTGAAGCTTTCTTT	CASSKDRVNTEAFF
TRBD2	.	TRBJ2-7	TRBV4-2	TGTGCCAGCAGCCAAGGTAGCGGGGGTGATGTTGCCTACGAGCGGTACTTC	CASSQGSGGDVAYERYF
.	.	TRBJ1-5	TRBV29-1	TGCAGCGTTGAAGATCCTGGTACAGGGAGGAGTCAGCCCCAGCATTTT	CSVEDPGTGRSQPQHF
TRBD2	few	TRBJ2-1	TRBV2	TGTGCCAGCCCCTCGGGGGGGACGGATAATGAGCAGTTCTTC	CASPSGGTDNEQFF
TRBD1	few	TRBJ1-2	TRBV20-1	TGCAGTGCTAGGGTGACAGGGGGAAATGGCTACACCTTC	CSARVTGGNGYTF
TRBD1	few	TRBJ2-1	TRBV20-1	TGCAGTGCTGCGGGACAGGGGGCGGAAATTTCTTACAATGAGCAGTTCTTC	CSAAGQGAEISYNEQFF
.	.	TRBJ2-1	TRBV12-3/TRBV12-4	TGTGCCAGCAACACCCGACGAGCGGCCTACAATGAGCAGTTCTTC	CASNTRRAAYNEQFF